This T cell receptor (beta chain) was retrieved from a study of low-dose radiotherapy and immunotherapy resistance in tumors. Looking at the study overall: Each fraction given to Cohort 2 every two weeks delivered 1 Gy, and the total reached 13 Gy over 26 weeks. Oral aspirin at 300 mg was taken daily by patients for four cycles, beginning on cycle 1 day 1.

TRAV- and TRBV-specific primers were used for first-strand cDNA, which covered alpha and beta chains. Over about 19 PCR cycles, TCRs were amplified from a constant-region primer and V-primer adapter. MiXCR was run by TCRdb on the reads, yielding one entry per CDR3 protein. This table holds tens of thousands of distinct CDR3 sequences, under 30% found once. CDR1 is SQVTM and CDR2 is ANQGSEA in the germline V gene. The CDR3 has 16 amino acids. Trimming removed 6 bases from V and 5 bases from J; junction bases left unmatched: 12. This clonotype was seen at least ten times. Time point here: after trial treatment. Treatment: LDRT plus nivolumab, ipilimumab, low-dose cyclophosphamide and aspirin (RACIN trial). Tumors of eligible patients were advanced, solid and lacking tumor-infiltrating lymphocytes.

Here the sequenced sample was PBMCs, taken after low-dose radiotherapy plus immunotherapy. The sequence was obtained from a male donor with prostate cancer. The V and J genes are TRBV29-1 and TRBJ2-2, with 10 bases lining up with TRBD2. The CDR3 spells CSVAVASGSGTGELFF. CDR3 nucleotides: TGCAGCGTCGCGGTGGCTAGCGGGAGTGGAACCGGGGAGCTGTTTTTT.